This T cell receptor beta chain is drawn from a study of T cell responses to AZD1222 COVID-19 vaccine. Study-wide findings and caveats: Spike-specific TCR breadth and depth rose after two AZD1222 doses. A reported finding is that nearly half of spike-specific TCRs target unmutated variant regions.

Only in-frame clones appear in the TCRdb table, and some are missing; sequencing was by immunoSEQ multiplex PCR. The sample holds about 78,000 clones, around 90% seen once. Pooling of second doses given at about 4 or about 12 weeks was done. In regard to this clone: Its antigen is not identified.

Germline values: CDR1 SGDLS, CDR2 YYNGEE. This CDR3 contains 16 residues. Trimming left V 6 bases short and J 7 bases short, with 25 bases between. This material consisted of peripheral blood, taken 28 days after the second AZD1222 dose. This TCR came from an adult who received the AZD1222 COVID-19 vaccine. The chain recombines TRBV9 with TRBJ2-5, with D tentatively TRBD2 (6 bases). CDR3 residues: CASTHPGIAVVGTQYF. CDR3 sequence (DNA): TGTGCCAGCACCCACCCTGGGATAGCGGTAGTTGGGACCCAGTACTTC.